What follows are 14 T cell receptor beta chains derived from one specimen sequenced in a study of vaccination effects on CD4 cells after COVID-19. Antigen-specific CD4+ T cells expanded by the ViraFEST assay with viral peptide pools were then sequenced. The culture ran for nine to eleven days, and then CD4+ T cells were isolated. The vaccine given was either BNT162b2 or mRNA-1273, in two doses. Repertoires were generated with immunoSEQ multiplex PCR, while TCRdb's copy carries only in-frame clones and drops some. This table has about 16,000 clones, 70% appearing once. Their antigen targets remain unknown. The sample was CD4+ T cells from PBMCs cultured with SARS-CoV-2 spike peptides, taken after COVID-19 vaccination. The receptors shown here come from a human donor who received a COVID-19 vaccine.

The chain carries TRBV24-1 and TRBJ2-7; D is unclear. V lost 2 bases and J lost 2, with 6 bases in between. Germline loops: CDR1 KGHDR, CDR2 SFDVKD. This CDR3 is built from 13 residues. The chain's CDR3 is CATSDSATYEQYF. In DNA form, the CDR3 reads TGTGCCACCAGTGATTCCGCGACCTACGAGCAGTACTTC.

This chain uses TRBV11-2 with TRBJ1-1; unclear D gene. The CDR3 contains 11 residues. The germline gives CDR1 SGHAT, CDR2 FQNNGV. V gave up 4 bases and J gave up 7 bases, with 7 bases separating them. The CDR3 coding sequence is TGTGCCAGCAGCTCCCTTCATGAAGCTTTCTTT. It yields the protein CASSSLHEAFF.

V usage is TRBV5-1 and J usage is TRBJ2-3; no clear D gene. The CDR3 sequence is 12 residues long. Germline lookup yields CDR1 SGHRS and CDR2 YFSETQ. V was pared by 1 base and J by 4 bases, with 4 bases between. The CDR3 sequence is CASSLRPDTQYF. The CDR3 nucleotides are TGCGCCAGCAGCTTGAGACCAGATACGCAGTATTTT. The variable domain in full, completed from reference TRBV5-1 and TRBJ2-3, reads KAGVTQTPRYLIKTRGQQVTLSCSPISGHRSVSWYQQTPGQGLQFLFEYFSETQRNKGNFPGRFSGRQFSNSRSEMNVSTLELGDSALYLCASSLRPDTQYFGPGTRLTVL.

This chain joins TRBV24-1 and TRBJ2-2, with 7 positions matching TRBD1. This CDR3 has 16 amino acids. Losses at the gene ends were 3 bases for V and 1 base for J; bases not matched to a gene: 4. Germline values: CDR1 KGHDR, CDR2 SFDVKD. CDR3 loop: CATSDPTGWNTGELFF. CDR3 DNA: TGTGCCACCAGTGATCCGACAGGGTGGAACACCGGGGAGCTGTTTTTT.

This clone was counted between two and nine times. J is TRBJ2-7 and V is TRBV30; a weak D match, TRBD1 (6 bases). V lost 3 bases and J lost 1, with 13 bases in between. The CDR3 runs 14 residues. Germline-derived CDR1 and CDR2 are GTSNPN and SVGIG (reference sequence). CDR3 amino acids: CAWSLGGKSYEQYF. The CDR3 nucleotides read TGTGCCTGGAGCCTAGGGGGAAAATCCTACGAGCAGTACTTC. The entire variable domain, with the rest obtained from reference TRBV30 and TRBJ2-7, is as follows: SQTIHQWPATLVQPVGSPLSLECTVEGTSNPNLYWYRQAAGRGLQLLFYSVGIGQISSEVPQNLSASRPQDRQFILSSKKLLLSDSGFYLCAWSLGGKSYEQYFGPGTRLTVT.

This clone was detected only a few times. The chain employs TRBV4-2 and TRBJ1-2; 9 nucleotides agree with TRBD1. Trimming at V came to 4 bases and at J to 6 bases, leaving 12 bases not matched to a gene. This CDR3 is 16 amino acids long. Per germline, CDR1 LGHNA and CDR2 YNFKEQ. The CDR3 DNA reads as TGTGCCAGCAGCCGAAATAACAGGGGGCCAGGTCATGGCTACACCTTC. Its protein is CASSRNNRGPGHGYTF.

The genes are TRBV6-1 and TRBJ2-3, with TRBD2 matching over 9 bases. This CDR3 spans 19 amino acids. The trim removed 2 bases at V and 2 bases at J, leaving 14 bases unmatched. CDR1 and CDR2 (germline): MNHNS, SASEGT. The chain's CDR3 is CASSERFLGGGGLTDTQYF. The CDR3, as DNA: TGTGCCAGCAGTGAACGATTCCTAGGCGGGGGGGGGCTCACAGATACGCAGTATTTT.

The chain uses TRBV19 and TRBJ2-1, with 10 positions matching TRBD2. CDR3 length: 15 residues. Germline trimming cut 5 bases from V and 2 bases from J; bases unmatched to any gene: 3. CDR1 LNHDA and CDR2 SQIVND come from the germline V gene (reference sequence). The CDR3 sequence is CASSGTSGAYNEQFF. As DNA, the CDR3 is TGTGCCAGTAGTGGTACTAGCGGGGCCTACAATGAGCAGTTCTTC. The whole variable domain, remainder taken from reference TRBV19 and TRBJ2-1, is DGGITQSPKYLFRKEGQNVTLSCEQNLNHDAMYWYRQDPGQGLRLIYYSQIVNDFQKGDIAEGYSVSREKKESFPLTVTSAQKNPTAFYLCASSGTSGAYNEQFFGPGTRLTVL.

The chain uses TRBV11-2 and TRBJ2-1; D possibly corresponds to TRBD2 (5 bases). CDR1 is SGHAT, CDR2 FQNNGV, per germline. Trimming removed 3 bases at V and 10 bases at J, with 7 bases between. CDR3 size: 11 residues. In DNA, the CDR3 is TGTGCCAGCAGCTTCGGGAAGGAGCAGTTCTTC. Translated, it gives CASSFGKEQFF.

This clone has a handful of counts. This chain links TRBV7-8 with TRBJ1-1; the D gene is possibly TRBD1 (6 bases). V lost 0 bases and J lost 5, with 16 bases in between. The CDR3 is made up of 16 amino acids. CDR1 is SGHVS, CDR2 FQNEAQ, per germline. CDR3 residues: CASSLADRWQGTEAFF. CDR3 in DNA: TGTGCCAGCAGCTTAGCGGATAGGTGGCAGGGGACTGAAGCTTTCTTT.

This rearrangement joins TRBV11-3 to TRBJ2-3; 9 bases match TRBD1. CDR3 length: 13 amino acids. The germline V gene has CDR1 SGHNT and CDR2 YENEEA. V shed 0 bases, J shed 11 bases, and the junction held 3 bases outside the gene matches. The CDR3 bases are TGTGCCAGCAGCTTAGATGGGGACAGGGAGCAGTATTTT. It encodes CASSLDGDREQYF.

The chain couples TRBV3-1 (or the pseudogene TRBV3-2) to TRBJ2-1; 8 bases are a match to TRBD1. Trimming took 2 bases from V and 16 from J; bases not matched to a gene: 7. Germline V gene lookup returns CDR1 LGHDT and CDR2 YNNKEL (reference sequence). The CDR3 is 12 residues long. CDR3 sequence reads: CASSQQGASVFF. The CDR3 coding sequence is TGTGCCAGCAGCCAACAGGGGGCGTCTGTATTCTTC.

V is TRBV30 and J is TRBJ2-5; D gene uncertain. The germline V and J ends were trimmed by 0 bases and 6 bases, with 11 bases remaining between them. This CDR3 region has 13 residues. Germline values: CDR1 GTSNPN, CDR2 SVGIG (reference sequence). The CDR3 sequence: CAWSVGFAKTQYF. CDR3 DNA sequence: TGTGCCTGGAGTGTGGGGTTTGCGAAGACCCAGTACTTC.

As DNA, the CDR3 is TGTGCCAGTAGCCCAAAACTAGCGACAGCCAAAAACATTCAGTACTTC. Amino acid sequence: CASSPKLATAKNIQYF. V is TRBV19 and J is TRBJ2-4; TRBD2 agrees at 7 bases. Germline loops: CDR1 LNHDA, CDR2 SQIVND (reference sequence). The CDR3 length is 16 residues. The V and J ends lost 6 bases and 0 bases, in that order; junction bases with no gene match: 8.